The sequence of this T cell receptor beta chain was determined in a study of cytomegalovirus exposure and HLA in healthy donors. Study-level points and caveats: Sequencing depth roughly uniform across donors was assumed in presence/absence analyses. Most TCRs appeared rarely, but some public TCRs recurred in many donors.

The germline V and J ends were trimmed by 9 bases and 7 bases, with 27 bases remaining between them. This CDR3 contains 16 residues. Germline CDR1 reads MNHEY; CDR2 reads SMNVEV (reference sequence). The PCR employed 60 Vbeta primers together with 13 Jbeta primers. Original processing notes: An analysis that came later counted approximately 76 million unique TCR beta chains, around 10 million shared. Sequenced by immunoSEQ multiplex PCR; TCRdb stores in-frame clones only, minus some. V, J and clone size are taken as reported in that table, and D and trimming were inferred from the DNA itself. The table lists 52,000 or so clones, about 80% of them singletons. About this clone itself: Antigen unknown.

The chain uses TRBV27 and TRBJ1-2; TRBD1 might be the D (6 bases). The specimen sequenced was PBMCs. This TCR was recovered from a female donor in good health and CMV-seronegative. The CDR3 bases are TGTGCCAGTCTACCACTTTCTAATACAGGGAGTTGTGGCTACACCTTC. Amino acid sequence: CASLPLSNTGSCGYTF.